Below are 26 T cell receptor beta chains sequenced from a single sample in a study of cytomegalovirus exposure and HLA in healthy donors. Profiling relied on immunoSEQ multiplex PCR, and the TCRdb table lists in-frame clones only, not all of them. The data hold fewer than 300,000 clones, with 88% observed a single time. Sequencing was done on a sample of PBMCs. These receptors all stem from a woman under 30 in good health and CMV-seronegative.

In DNA form, the CDR3 reads TGCGCCAGCAGCTACATTATGACAGGGGAGCAGTTCTTC. Translating it yields CASSYIMTGEQFF. The chain couples TRBV5-1 to TRBJ2-1; 7 nucleotides match TRBD1. This CDR3 region has 13 residues. Trimming cost V 3 bases and J 10 bases; bases outside gene matches: 7. The germline V gene has CDR1 SGHRS and CDR2 YFSETQ.

The J gene is TRBJ2-1, the V gene TRBV6-1; 9 bases map to TRBD2. The CDR3 contains 14 residues. Germline CDR1 and CDR2: MNHNS and SASEGT. V lost 6 bases to trimming and J lost 9 bases; unmatched junction nucleotides: 9. CDR3 in amino acids: CASSGPGGRVEQFF. The CDR3 DNA is TGTGCCAGCAGCGGACCCGGCGGGAGGGTTGAGCAGTTCTTC.

The chain links TRBV7-6 to TRBJ2-6; 9 nucleotides agree with TRBD1. Germline V gene sequence: CDR1 SGHVS, CDR2 FNYEAQ. This CDR3 is 16 amino acids long. V lost 5 bases, J lost 4 bases, and 6 bases stayed unmatched. As DNA, the CDR3 is TGTGCCAGCAGCGACAGGGGGGGAGGAGGGGCCAACGTCCTGACTTTC. Translated, it gives CASSDRGGGGANVLTF. The full variable domain, with the rest looked up from reference TRBV7-6 and TRBJ2-6, is GAGVSQSPRYKVTKRGQDVALRCDPISGHVSLYWYRQALGQGPEFLTYFNYEAQQDKSGLPNDRFSAERPEGSISTLTIQRTEQRDSAMYRCASSDRGGGGANVLTFGAGSRLTVL.

The V and J genes are TRBV10-1 and TRBJ1-5; 9 bases agree with TRBD1. V was clipped by 5 bases and J by 8 bases; unmatched bases: 4. Germline assignment: CDR1 WNHNN and CDR2 SYGVQD (reference sequence). The length of the CDR3 is 13 residues. DNA of the CDR3: TGCGCCAGCAGTAAAGGACAGGGGAAGCCCCAGCATTTT. Amino acids: CASSKGQGKPQHF.

The chain employs TRBV7-6 and TRBJ2-7, with 8 bases aligning to TRBD1. The CDR3 spans 15 residues. Germline CDR1 reads SGHVS; CDR2 reads FNYEAQ. Trimming took 4 bases from V and 0 from J; bases not matched to a gene: 5. CDR3 nucleotide sequence: TGTGCCAGCAGCTCGGGACAGGAACTCTCCTACGAGCAGTACTTC. This codes for CASSSGQELSYEQYF.

Notes on this clone: Other DNA sequences in the same sample also yield this CDR3. The chain carries TRBV27 and TRBJ2-7, with 7 nucleotides matching TRBD2. Looked up from germline, CDR1 is MNHEY and CDR2 is SMNVEV (reference sequence). CDR3 length: 14 residues. The V and J ends lost 5 bases and 4 bases, in that order; junction bases with no gene match: 8. This CDR3 is CASSLRLADYEQYF. In DNA, the CDR3 is TGTGCCAGCAGTCTGAGGCTAGCGGATTACGAGCAGTACTTC.

CDR3 sequence: CASSSGQGAHTQYF. CDR3 coding DNA: TGTGCCAGCAGTTCGGGACAGGGGGCGCATACGCAGTATTTT. This chain joins TRBV28 and TRBJ2-3; 12 nucleotides agree with TRBD1. V lost 4 bases to trimming and J lost 7 bases; unmatched junction nucleotides: 3. The CDR3 runs 14 residues. From germline, CDR1 is MDHEN and CDR2 SYDVKM.

The V and J genes are TRBV28 and TRBJ2-1; 8 positions match TRBD1. J lost 2 bases, V lost 6 bases, and 6 bases had no gene match. There are 15 residues in the CDR3. Germline V CDR1 and CDR2: MDHEN, SYDVKM. The CDR3 DNA reads as TGTGCCAGCAGGACCGGACAGGGAGCCTACAATGAGCAGTTCTTC. Protein: CASRTGQGAYNEQFF.

J is TRBJ1-1 and V is TRBV7-8, with 8 bases matching TRBD1. The CDR3 is 14 amino acids. V shed 5 bases, J shed 5 bases, and the junction held 7 bases outside the gene matches. In germline, CDR1 is SGHVS, CDR2 FQNEAQ. CDR3 nucleotide sequence: TGTGCCAGCAGCACGGACAGGGTAAAGACTGAAGCTTTCTTT. It is translated as CASSTDRVKTEAFF. Variable domain in full (rest from reference TRBV7-8 and TRBJ1-1): GAGVSQSPRYKVAKRGQDVALRCDPISGHVSLFWYQQALGQGPEFLTYFQNEAQLDKSGLPSDRFFAERPEGSVSTLKIQRTQQEDSAVYLCASSTDRVKTEAFFGQGTRLTVV.

The chain couples TRBV2 to TRBJ2-7; possible D gene TRBD1, 5 bases. The CDR3 consists of 15 residues. Germline loops: CDR1 SNHLY, CDR2 FYNNEI. Deletions cut 3 bases from V and 1 base from J, with 13 bases between. The CDR3 DNA reads as TGTGCCAGCAGTGACCTAGGTCAGGGTTCCTACGAGCAGTACTTC. This sequence encodes CASSDLGQGSYEQYF.

The chain uses TRBV28 and TRBJ2-1, with 10 bases identical to TRBD2. CDR3 length: 16 amino acids. Germline trimming cut 4 bases from V and 6 bases from J; bases unmatched to any gene: 9. In germline, CDR1 is MDHEN, CDR2 SYDVKM. The CDR3 DNA sequence: TGTGCCAGCAGTTCCCTAGCGGGAGTTATACCCAATGAGCAGTTCTTC. It yields the protein CASSSLAGVIPNEQFF.

The chain couples TRBV7-3 to TRBJ2-1; possibly TRBD2 for D (6 bases). The CDR3 consists of 14 residues. The germline V gene encodes CDR1 SGHTA and CDR2 FQGTGA. The V and J ends lost 4 bases and 9 bases respectively, with 16 bases between them. This CDR3 reads CASSYAGLGVEQFF. CDR3 DNA: TGTGCCAGCAGCTACGCGGGGCTAGGTGTTGAGCAGTTCTTC. The full variable domain, its missing parts supplied by reference TRBV7-3 and TRBJ2-1, is GAGVSQTPSNKVTEKGKYVELRCDPISGHTALYWYRQSLGQGPEFLIYFQGTGAADDSGLPNDRFFAVRPEGSVSTLKIQRTERGDSAVYLCASSYAGLGVEQFFGPGTRLTVL.

The chain is built from TRBV5-6 and TRBJ2-5; 8 bases fit TRBD1. Germline-derived CDR1 and CDR2 are SGHDT and YYEEEE. There are 15 residues in the CDR3. The junction had 8 bases not matched to a gene; V was cut back by 4 bases and J by 3 bases. The DNA for the CDR3 is TGTGCCAGCAGCCTTCCGGACAGGGCGAAAGAGACCCAGTACTTC. This gives the protein CASSLPDRAKETQYF. Drawing the rest from reference TRBV5-6 and TRBJ2-5, the complete variable domain is DAGVTQSPTHLIKTRGQQVTLRCSPKSGHDTVSWYQQALGQGPQFIFQYYEEEERQRGNFPDRFSGHQFPNYSSELNVNALLLGDSALYLCASSLPDRAKETQYFGPGTRLLVL.

The rearrangement uses TRBV2 and TRBJ2-1; the D is unclear. V lost 6 bases and J 8 bases, leaving 17 bases between the germline ends. Per the germline V gene, CDR1 is SNHLY and CDR2 is FYNNEI. The CDR3 is made up of 14 amino acids. The CDR3, as DNA: TGTGCCAGCAGACGAGTTCCTCTGGCGGATGAGCAGTTCTTC. Its translation: CASRRVPLADEQFF.

This sequence joins TRBV6-6 and TRBJ1-1; D gene unclear. Germline V gives CDR1 MNHNY, CDR2 SVGAGI (reference sequence). V was shortened by 2 bases and J by 0 bases, with 13 bases between the two germline ends. The CDR3 has 16 residues. CDR3 sequence (DNA): TGTGCCAGCAGTTACGGGCCAGAACCTATGAACACTGAAGCTTTCTTT. Translated: CASSYGPEPMNTEAFF.

In nucleotides, the CDR3 is TGTGCCAGCAGTTTCGCAGCGGGAGTCCTCGATGAGCAGTTCTTC. Translating gives CASSFAAGVLDEQFF. V gene TRBV27 combines with J gene TRBJ2-1; 8 positions match TRBD2. Germline V CDR1 and CDR2: MNHEY, SMNVEV (reference sequence). This CDR3 spans 15 amino acids. V was clipped by 3 bases and J by 8 bases; unmatched bases: 9.

The V and J genes are TRBV15 and TRBJ2-1, with D perhaps matching TRBD2 (6 bases). Per the germline V gene, CDR1 is LNHNV and CDR2 is YYDKDF (reference sequence). The CDR3 totals 19 residues. V dropped 3 bases and J dropped 0 bases, with 21 bases sitting between them. The CDR3: CATSRTYIAATSSYNEQFF. The CDR3 nucleotides read TGTGCCACCAGCAGGACCTATATAGCGGCTACAAGCTCCTACAATGAGCAGTTCTTC.

This clone showed up just once. This chain uses TRBV6-1 with TRBJ2-5; TRBD1 agrees at 9 bases. The junction had 7 bases not matched to a gene; V was cut back by 3 bases and J by 5 bases. The CDR3 has 15 amino acids. The germline V gene encodes CDR1 MNHNS and CDR2 SASEGT. The CDR3 protein is CASSDNRGLVETQYF. The CDR3 bases are TGTGCCAGCAGTGACAACAGGGGGCTTGTGGAGACCCAGTACTTC.

V gene TRBV28 combines with J gene TRBJ1-2, with D perhaps matching TRBD1 (5 bases). The V end was cut by 4 bases, the J end by 4 bases, with 7 bases between. The CDR3 contains 12 residues. In germline, CDR1 is MDHEN, CDR2 SYDVKM. The DNA for the CDR3 is TGTGCCAGCAGTTGGGGCTTCTATGGCTACACCTTC. It codes for CASSWGFYGYTF.

This clone was seen a handful of times. V is TRBV2 and J is TRBJ1-2, with 7 nucleotides matching TRBD1. The V segment lost 4 bases and the J segment 8 bases; nucleotides outside the gene matches: 10. The V gene's germline CDR1 is SNHLY and CDR2 FYNNEI. The CDR3 has 14 residues. The CDR3: CASSAGQIPRGYTF. As DNA, the CDR3 is TGTGCCAGCAGTGCGGGACAGATTCCACGCGGCTACACCTTC.

The rearrangement joins TRBV5-4 to TRBJ1-2; the D gene is possibly TRBD1 (5 bases). V dropped 0 bases and J dropped 8 bases, with 17 bases sitting between them. This CDR3 has 15 residues. Germline V CDR1 and CDR2: SGHNT, YYREEE (reference sequence). DNA of the CDR3: TGTGCCAGCAGCTTGGCCGGGGGGACTCCGGGCGGCTACACCTTC. Residues: CASSLAGGTPGGYTF. Supplemented by reference TRBV5-4 and TRBJ1-2, the full variable domain reads ETGVTQSPTHLIKTRGQQVTLRCSSQSGHNTVSWYQQALGQGPQFIFQYYREEENGRGNFPPRFSGLQFPNYSSELNVNALELDDSALYLCASSLAGGTPGGYTFGSGTRLTVV.

The chain couples TRBV6-1 to TRBJ2-2; D might be TRBD1 (5 bases). This CDR3 has 14 amino acids. Germline CDR1 reads MNHNS; CDR2 reads SASEGT. The V end was cut by 2 bases, the J end by 6 bases, with 10 bases between. Here the CDR3 reads CASSEFVGAGELFF. DNA of the CDR3: TGTGCCAGCAGTGAATTCGTAGGGGCCGGGGAGCTGTTTTTT.

The rearrangement links TRBV27 to TRBJ1-4; D is perhaps TRBD1 (6 bases). V lost 2 bases, J lost 7 bases, and 14 bases lay in between. This CDR3 contains 15 residues. The germline V gene has CDR1 MNHEY and CDR2 SMNVEV (reference sequence). The CDR3 region is CASSLMAGASEKLFF. The CDR3 DNA follows: TGTGCCAGCAGTTTAATGGCAGGGGCCAGTGAAAAACTGTTTTTT.

The CDR3 DNA follows: TGTGCCAGCAGCCTAAGGGGAAGTGGTCCCTACGAGCAGTACTTC. It encodes CASSLRGSGPYEQYF. The chain has TRBV7-8 and TRBJ2-7; tentatively, D is TRBD1 (5 bases). This CDR3 region has 15 residues. The germline V and J ends were trimmed by 5 bases and 2 bases, with 16 bases remaining between them. The germline V gene has CDR1 SGHVS and CDR2 FQNEAQ.

This clone was counted a few times. This chain connects TRBV28 to TRBJ2-7; 7 bases fit TRBD2. This CDR3 comprises 17 residues. V dropped 6 bases and J dropped 4; count of bases not matched to a gene: 18. Germline lookup yields CDR1 MDHEN and CDR2 SYDVKM. The DNA for the CDR3 is TGTGCCAGCAGCCTTATGGCCTGGCGGGAGAGACCTTACGAGCAGTACTTC. Translation gives CASSLMAWRERPYEQYF.

This chain's CDR3 is CASSQFAASPYEQYF. For the CDR3, the DNA is TGTGCCAGCAGCCAATTCGCGGCCAGTCCCTACGAGCAGTACTTC. J is TRBJ2-7 and V is TRBV14, with no clear D. The germline V gene encodes CDR1 SGHDN and CDR2 FVKESK. CDR3 length: 15 residues. V was trimmed by 2 bases and J by 2 bases, leaving 13 bases between them.